This TCR beta chain was obtained from a study of a mutant IDH1 vaccine in newly diagnosed glioma. Whole-study context: Commencement of vaccination occurred 4-6 weeks following radiotherapy alone, or concurrently with temozolomide cycles. Patients' prior therapy spanned radiotherapy, temozolomide, or both; most underwent both.

There are 13 residues in the CDR3. From germline, CDR1 is MNHEY and CDR2 SVGAGI. V was trimmed by 10 bases and J by 3 bases, leaving 15 bases between them. Clones were read by immunoSEQ multiplex PCR, and TCRdb kept only the in-frame ones, dropping some. The table lists 38,000 or so clones, roughly 76% of them singletons. Time point denoted: week 23, last vaccination. The study gave 300 ug of mutant IDH1 20-mer peptide per vaccine dose, with topical imiquimod. This clone has just a few counts. The antigen is undetermined. Here the sequenced sample was PBMCs, taken from a glioma patient whose treatment included an IDH1 peptide vaccine. The TCR sequence derives from a man aged 35 to 55 with glioma. This chain links TRBV6-5 with TRBJ1-1; tentatively, D is TRBD1 (6 bases). The CDR3 is CATEGEPYTEAFF. As DNA, the CDR3 is TGTGCCACCGAGGGGGAACCCTACACTGAAGCTTTCTTT.